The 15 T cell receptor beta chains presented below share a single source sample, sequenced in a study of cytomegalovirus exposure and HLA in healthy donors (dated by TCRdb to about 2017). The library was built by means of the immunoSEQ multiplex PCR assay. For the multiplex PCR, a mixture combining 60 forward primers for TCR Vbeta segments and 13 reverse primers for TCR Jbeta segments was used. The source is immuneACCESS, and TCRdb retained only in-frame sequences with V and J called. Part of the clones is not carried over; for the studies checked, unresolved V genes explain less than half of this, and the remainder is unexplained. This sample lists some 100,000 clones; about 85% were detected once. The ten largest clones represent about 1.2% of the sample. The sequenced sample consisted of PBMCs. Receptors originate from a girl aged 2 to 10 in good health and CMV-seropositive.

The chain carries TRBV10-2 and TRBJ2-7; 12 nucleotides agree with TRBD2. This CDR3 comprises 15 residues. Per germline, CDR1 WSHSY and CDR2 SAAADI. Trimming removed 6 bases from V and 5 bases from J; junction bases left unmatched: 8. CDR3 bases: TGCGCCAGCAGGAAGACTAGCGGGAGTCCCCACGAGCAGTACTTC. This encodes CASRKTSGSPHEQYF.

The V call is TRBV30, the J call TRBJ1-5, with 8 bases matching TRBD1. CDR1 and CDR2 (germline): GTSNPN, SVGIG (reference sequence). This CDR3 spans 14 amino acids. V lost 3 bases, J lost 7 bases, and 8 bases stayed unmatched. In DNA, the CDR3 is TGTGCCTGGAGGGATTCAGGGGGCGAGCAGCCCCAGCATTTT. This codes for CAWRDSGGEQPQHF.

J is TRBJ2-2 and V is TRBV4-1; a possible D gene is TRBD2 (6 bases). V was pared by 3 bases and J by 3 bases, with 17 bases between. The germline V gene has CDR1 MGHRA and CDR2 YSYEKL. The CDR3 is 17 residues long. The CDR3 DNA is TGCGCCAGCAGCCATCTGGGAGGTGGGCAGTACACCGGGGAGCTGTTTTTT. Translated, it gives CASSHLGGGQYTGELFF.

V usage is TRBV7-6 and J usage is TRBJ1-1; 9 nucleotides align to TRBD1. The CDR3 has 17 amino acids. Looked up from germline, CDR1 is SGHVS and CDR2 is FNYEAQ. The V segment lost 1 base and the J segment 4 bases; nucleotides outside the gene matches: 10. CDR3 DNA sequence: TGTGCCAGCAGCTTAGGTCACCGGGACAGGGTGATCACTGAAGCTTTCTTT. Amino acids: CASSLGHRDRVITEAFF.

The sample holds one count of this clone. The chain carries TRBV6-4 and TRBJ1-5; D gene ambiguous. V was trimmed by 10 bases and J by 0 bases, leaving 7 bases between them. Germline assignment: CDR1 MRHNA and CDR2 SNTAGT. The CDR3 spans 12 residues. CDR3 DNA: TGTGCCACAACCAGTAGCAATCAGCCCCAGCATTTT. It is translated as CATTSSNQPQHF.

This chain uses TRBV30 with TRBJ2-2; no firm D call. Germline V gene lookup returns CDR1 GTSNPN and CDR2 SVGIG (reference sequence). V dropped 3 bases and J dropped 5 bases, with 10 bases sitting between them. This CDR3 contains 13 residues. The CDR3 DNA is TGTGCCTGGAGACAGCTGCAAACCGGGGAGCTGTTTTTT. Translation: CAWRQLQTGELFF.

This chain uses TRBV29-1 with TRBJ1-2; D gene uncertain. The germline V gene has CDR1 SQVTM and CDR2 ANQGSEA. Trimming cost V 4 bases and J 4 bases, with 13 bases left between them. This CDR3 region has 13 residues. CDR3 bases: TGCAGCGTTGGGGGTGAGGGCCGCTATGGCTACACCTTC. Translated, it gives CSVGGEGRYGYTF. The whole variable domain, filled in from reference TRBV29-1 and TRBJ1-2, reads SAVISQKPSRDICQRGTSLTIQCQVDSQVTMMFWYRQQPGQSLTLIATANQGSEATYESGFVIDKFPISRPNLTFSTLTVSNMSPEDSSIYLCSVGGEGRYGYTFGSGTRLTVV.

The DNA for the CDR3 is TGCAGCGCCCTTGTGGGACTAGCCCGGACCTACAATGAGCAGTTCTTC. Its translation: CSALVGLARTYNEQFF. J is TRBJ2-1 and V is TRBV29-1; 9 bases map to TRBD2. The V gene's germline CDR1 is SQVTM and CDR2 ANQGSEA. V shed 7 bases and J 2 bases; nucleotides not matched to a gene: 12. The CDR3 length is 16 residues.

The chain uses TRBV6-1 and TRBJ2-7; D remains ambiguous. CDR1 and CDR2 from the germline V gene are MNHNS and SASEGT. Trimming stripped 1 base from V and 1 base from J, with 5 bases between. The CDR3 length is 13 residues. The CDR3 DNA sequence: TGTGCCAGCAGTGAAGGTCGGTCCTACGAGCAGTACTTC. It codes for CASSEGRSYEQYF.

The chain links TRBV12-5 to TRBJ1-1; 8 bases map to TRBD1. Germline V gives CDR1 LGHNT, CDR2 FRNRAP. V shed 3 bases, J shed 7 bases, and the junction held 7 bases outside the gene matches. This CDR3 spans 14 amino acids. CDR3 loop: CASGFQDRENEAFF. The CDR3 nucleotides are TGTGCTAGTGGTTTTCAGGACAGGGAGAATGAAGCTTTCTTT.

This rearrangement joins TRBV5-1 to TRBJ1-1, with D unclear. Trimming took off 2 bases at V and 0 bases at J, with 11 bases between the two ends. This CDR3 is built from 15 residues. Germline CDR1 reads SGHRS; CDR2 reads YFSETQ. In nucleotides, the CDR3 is TGCGCCAGCAGCTTCTTTGGAGTAGTGAACACTGAAGCTTTCTTT. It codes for CASSFFGVVNTEAFF. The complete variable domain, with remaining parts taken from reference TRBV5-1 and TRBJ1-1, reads KAGVTQTPRYLIKTRGQQVTLSCSPISGHRSVSWYQQTPGQGLQFLFEYFSETQRNKGNFPGRFSGRQFSNSRSEMNVSTLELGDSALYLCASSFFGVVNTEAFFGQGTRLTVV.

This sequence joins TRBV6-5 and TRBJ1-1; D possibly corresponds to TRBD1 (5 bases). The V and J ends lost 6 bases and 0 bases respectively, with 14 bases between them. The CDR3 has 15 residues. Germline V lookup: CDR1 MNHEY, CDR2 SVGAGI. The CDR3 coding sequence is TGTGCCAGCAGCCCCTTATCGGGGGTGAACACTGAAGCTTTCTTT. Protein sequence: CASSPLSGVNTEAFF.

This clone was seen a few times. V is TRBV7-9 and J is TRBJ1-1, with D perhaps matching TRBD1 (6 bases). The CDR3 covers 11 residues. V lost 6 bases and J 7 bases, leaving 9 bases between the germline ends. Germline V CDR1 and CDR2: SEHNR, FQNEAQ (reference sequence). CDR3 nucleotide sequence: TGTGCCAGCAGTAGGGGGAATGAAGCTTTCTTT. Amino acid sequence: CASSRGNEAFF.

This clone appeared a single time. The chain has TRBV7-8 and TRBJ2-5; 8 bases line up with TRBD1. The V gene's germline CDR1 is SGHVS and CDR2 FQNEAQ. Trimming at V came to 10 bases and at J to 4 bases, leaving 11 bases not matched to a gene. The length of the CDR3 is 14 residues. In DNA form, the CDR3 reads TGTGCCACCACCGGGGCAGGGGGCAGAGAGACCCAGTACTTC. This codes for CATTGAGGRETQYF.

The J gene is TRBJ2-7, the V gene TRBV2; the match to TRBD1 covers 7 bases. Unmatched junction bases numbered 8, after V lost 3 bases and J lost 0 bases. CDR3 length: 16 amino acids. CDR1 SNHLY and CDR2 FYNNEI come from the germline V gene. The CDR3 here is CASSDPRGPSSYEQYF. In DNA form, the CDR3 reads TGTGCCAGCAGTGACCCAAGGGGGCCTAGCTCCTACGAGCAGTACTTC.